This TCR beta chain was recovered during a study of cytomegalovirus exposure and HLA in healthy donors (dated by TCRdb to the late 2010s). Study-level background: An earlier analysis of approximately 640 of the donors reported 250 to 350 Gb of sequence data and 120 million or so unique TCR beta sequences from roughly 180 million T cells. Class I and class II HLA loci were covered by the typing at four-digit resolution. To study patterns of TCR occurrence, a later analysis re-analyzed previously published TCR beta repertoires from 650 to 750 donors and added high-resolution HLA genotyping. In a later genetic analysis, genome-wide SNP genotypes for about 60% of the 666 donors were used, and that subset was treated as a discovery cohort. Among about 410 genotyped donors of the cohort, an average of around 250,000 unique TCR beta nucleotide sequences was sequenced per donor, of which approximately 18% were non-productive. Along with the 666-subject first cohort, a separate validation cohort of around 110 different subjects was used. Alongside the repertoire data, information on donor age, sex, ethnicity and CMV serostatus was compiled. Rather than drawing on any new phenotypic data, the later analysis identified candidate immune exposures from TCR beta sequences and the way those sequences occurred across donors. Of the 398 genotyped donors, around 81% fell in the genetic ancestry cluster associated with self-reported Caucasian donors. The T cell repertoires of 666 subjects were profiled by immunosequencing and related to cytomegalovirus serostatus. The study was designed to test whether signatures of past pathogen exposure could be identified by cataloging public T cell receptors. To decide whether each TCR beta V gene segment behaved as functional or pseudogenic, an earlier analysis of fewer than 750 of the donors relied on high-throughput TCR beta sequencing. Typing coverage varied by locus: about 629-630 donors for A, B, C, DRB1 and DQB1; roughly 510 for DQA1; some 610 for DPA1; fewer than 480 for DPB1. To predict cytomegalovirus infection status, the study brought together high-throughput TCR immunosequencing, statistical association of individual TCRs with disease status, and machine learning. Four or five DR-DQ haplotypes were treated as single units for association and clustering because of strong linkage in the cohort. Every discovery cohort repertoire had been produced on one sequencing platform. Approximately 300 gigabases of sequencing data and tens of millions of unique TCR sequences made up an early release that covered several hundred HLA-typed donors. Findings and caveats that apply to the study as a whole: A later genetic analysis associated a missense DCLRE1C variant with V-gene and J-gene trimming of TCR beta chains, and an independent cohort replicated the association. In a later analysis, several top co-occurrence clusters were reported to appear linked to parvovirus B19, influenza, CMV and Epstein-Barr virus. Some IMGT-functional V segments, including TRBV6-2 and TRBV6-3, could not be told apart with the 87-base-pair reads, so those segments were excluded. A further reported finding was that TCR beta sequences accurately predicted the HLA-A and HLA-B alleles for most subjects in the first cohort. Roughly uniform sequencing depth across donors was assumed in presence/absence analyses, although this assumption may not hold. Specific HLA alleles were associated with some 15,000 TCR beta sequences at a false discovery rate of 0.05 in a later analysis. Compared with equally common non-associated chains, HLA-associated TCR beta chains in a later analysis were more clonally expanded and had lower generation probabilities. Immune exposure information for the cohort was limited to CMV serostatus. In a later analysis, the rate of TCR association differed among HLA loci, with DRB1 alleles having the most associated TCRs and HLA-C alleles having the fewest. The study gave a list of some 150 TCR beta chains associated with cytomegalovirus. Some 15 rarely observed V segments, including chromosome 9 orphons, were excluded from the earlier analysis of a few hundred of the donors because counts were too low. Compared with the roughly 670-donor mean, donors in an Asian-associated ancestry cluster had fewer N-insertions in productive TCRs, according to a later genetic analysis. Across donors, most TCR sequences were observed very rarely, whereas some public TCRs were present in many individuals. In vitro tests confirmed that three of the cytomegalovirus-associated TCR beta chains recognize cytomegalovirus antigens. A later analysis found that most CMV-associated TCR beta chains appeared HLA-restricted, with HLA associations seemingly driven largely by CMV exposure. A cluster of highly shared sequence variants was judged likely to represent a technical artifact of the sequencing pipeline. It was suggested by the authors that the approach could potentially be generalized to other disease states and immunological phenotypes. In both the original and validation cohorts, the classifier was reported to diagnose cytomegalovirus status with high specificity and sensitivity. Because HLA typing was missing for some donors at each locus, association tests included only the typed subset. Linkage disequilibrium might explain the correlated functional status among segregating V segments, but an unknown experimental factor could not be ruled out. The cohort was sequenced for TCR beta chains only, and without alpha or paired-chain data the features that could be detected were limited. In an earlier analysis of some 500 of the donors, most TCR beta V segments were observed in productive rearrangements about 87% or about 30% of the time, broadly matching IMGT annotations. When HLA alleles, especially DR and DQ, strongly co-occurred, TCR associations were difficult to assign to individual alleles.

The cohort was made up of 500 to 800 healthy bone marrow donors. At the time of sampling, all cohort members were nominally healthy, though unrecorded immune exposures were likely present. The donor was CMV seronegative and was included in the group of over 300 seronegative cohort members. Each donor provided a peripheral blood sample, and peripheral blood mononuclear cells were used for TCR beta sequencing. Genomic DNA was extracted from the blood cell samples with the Qiagen DNeasy Blood Extraction Kit. V is cut back by 3 bases and J by 4 bases, with 3 bases in the junction unmatched. The germline V gene encodes CDR1 SGHVS and CDR2 FQNEAQ. The CDR3 numbers 14 residues from cysteine through phenylalanine. The DNA shown is the 42-base CDR3, in frame from base 1. To note about this clone: Its antigen target is currently unknown. Base qualities are missing; no much larger clone stands one base away.

The library came from the immunoSEQ multiplex PCR assay. For the multiplex PCR, a mixture combining 60 forward primers for TCR Vbeta segments and 13 reverse primers for TCR Jbeta segments was used. The CDR3 region of rearranged TCR beta genes was amplified from genomic DNA by a multiplex PCR assay. The amplified TCR beta libraries were sequenced on the Illumina HiSeq System as 87-base-pair reads. The study's own analysis went as follows. A later analysis counted about 80 million unique TCR beta chains across the 550 to 700 repertoires, and around 9.9 million of these chains were shared by at least two donors. Raw reads were error-corrected and collapsed into unique sequences with a nearest-neighbor algorithm that merged closely related sequences to remove PCR and sequencing errors. To assign V, D and J gene segments, CDR3 sequences were aligned to IMGT reference sequences. For a sequence to be retained, at least a six-nucleotide match to both a V gene segment and a J gene segment was required. Rearrangements were called productive when the CDR3 lacked stop codons and stayed in frame with V and J; all others were non-productive. CDR3 was defined according to IMGT convention as the region running from the second conserved V-encoded cysteine to the conserved J-encoded phenylalanine. The earlier analysis of 500 to 650 of the donors excluded any sequence lacking an unambiguous match to a single V gene segment. In an earlier analysis of around 600 of the donors, V segments were called functional above 56.7% productive rearrangements and were called segregating when the between-donor standard deviation exceeded 5%. A statistical classification framework was built to diagnose cytomegalovirus status from the catalog of TCR beta chain sequences. V and J gene assignment, in a later analysis, came from comparing TCR nucleotide sequences with IMGT/GENE-DB human TR gene sequences. Using the TCRdist pipeline, a later analysis assigned CDR3 sequences along with most-parsimonious VDJ recombination scenarios. In a later analysis, every TCR beta chain was defined by the combination of its CDR3 amino acid sequence and its V-gene family, and reads without a unique V-gene family were dropped. To address suspected cross-contamination and a sequencing artifact, a later analysis removed several hundred highly shared, low-generation-probability nucleotide sequences. In a later analysis, a clonal expansion index was calculated for each public chain from normalized within-repertoire ranks of inferred template counts. In a later analysis, generation probabilities were computed with a VDJ recombination model fitted to out-of-frame rearrangements, and the resulting probabilities were checked against IGoR. In a later analysis, hypergeometric tests were used to score TCR-TCR, TCR-HLA and TCR-CMV co-occurrence, with a repertoire-size bias correction applied to TCR pairs. A later analysis estimated false discovery rates by permuting HLA or CMV assignments 20 times. In a later analysis, co-occurring TCRs were grouped with DBSCAN, and TCRdist sequence similarity was added when clustering was performed within HLA-allele-positive subsets. Repertoires with fewer than 30,000 or more than 120,000 public chains were left out of co-occurrence clustering, as were several repertoires with anomalous nucleotide sharing. The table was pulled from immuneACCESS by TCRdb, which kept in-frame rearrangements only. Such tables lose some clones; where checked, under half of the loss comes from unresolved V genes, and the rest has no known cause. V, J and clone size reflect that table, while D and trimming were determined from the DNA. The sample has around 210,000 clones on record, roughly 78% of them singletons. Clones ranked in the top ten supply under 0.6% of the sample.

The rearranged chain carries TRBV7-8 and TRBJ2-1, with 7 junctional bases fitting TRBD1. The receptor was isolated from a boy between 5 and 17 years old in good health and CMV-seronegative. Source material: PBMCs. In nucleotide form, the sequence is TGTGCCAGCAGCTTTTCCAGGGGGTACAATGAGCAGTTCTTC. This gives the protein CASSFSRGYNEQFF.